The present T cell receptor (beta chain) was sequenced within a study of T-cell reconstitution after alpha-beta-depleted transplantation in children. This clonotype was detected only a few times. The TCRbeta library was prepared with unique molecular identifiers. TCRdb reprocessed the PCR reads with MiXCR, giving one entry per CDR3 protein. The sample includes 700,000 or so distinct CDR3 sequences, 10% to 15% seen only once; the top ten take 0.79%. The sample was PBMCs, taken before TCRalphabeta/CD19-depleted stem cell transplant. The TCR was taken from a girl aged 2-9 years with congenital amegakaryocytic thrombocytopenia, due to receive a stem cell transplant.

The CDR3 protein is CASSLRADYGYTF. As DNA, the CDR3 is TGTGCCAGCAGCTTAAGGGCAGACTATGGCTACACCTTC. The rearrangement uses TRBV7-2 and TRBJ1-2; D gene ambiguous. The V end lost 2 bases, the J end lost 3 bases, and 7 bases lay between the germline ends. The CDR3 spans 13 residues. The germline V gene has CDR1 SGHTA and CDR2 FQGNSA.